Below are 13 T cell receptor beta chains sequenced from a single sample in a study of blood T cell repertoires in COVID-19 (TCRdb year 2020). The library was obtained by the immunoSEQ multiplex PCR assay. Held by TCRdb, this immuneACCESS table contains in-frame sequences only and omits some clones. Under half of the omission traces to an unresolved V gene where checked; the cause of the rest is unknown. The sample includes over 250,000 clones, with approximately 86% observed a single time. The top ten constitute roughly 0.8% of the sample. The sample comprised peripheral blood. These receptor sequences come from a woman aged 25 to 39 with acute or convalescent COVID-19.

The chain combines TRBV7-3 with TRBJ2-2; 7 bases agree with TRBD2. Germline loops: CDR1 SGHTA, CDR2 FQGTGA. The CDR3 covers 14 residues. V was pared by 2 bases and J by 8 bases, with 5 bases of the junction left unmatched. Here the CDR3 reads CASSLAGASGELFF. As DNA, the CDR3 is TGTGCCAGCAGCTTAGCGGGAGCGTCGGGGGAGCTGTTTTTT.

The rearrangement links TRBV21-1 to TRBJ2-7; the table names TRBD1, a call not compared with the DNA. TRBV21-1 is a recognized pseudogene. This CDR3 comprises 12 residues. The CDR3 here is CASRIQSYEQYF. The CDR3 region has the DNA TGTGCCAGCAGGATACAATCCTACGAGCAGTACTTC.

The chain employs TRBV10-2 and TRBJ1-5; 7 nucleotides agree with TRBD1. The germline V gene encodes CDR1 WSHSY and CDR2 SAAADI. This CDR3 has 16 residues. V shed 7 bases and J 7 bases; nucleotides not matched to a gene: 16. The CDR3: CASTPVGGRLGQPQHF. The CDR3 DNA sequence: TGCGCCAGCACCCCCGTAGGGGGCAGGTTAGGACAGCCCCAGCATTTT.

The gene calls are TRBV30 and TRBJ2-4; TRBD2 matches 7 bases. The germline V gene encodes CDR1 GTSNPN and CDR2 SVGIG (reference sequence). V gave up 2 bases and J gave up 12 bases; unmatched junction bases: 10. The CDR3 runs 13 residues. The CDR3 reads CAWSSSGVGDQYF. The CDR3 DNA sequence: TGTGCCTGGAGTTCTAGCGGTGTTGGTGATCAGTACTTC.

CDR3 DNA sequence: TGCGCCAGCAATGGAAGACAAGGGAACACTGAAGCTTTCTTT. This translates into CASNGRQGNTEAFF. J is TRBJ1-1 and V is TRBV5-1; D remains unclear. This CDR3 is built from 14 residues. Germline V gene sequence: CDR1 SGHRS, CDR2 YFSETQ. V was trimmed by 6 bases and J by 1 base, leaving 13 bases between them.

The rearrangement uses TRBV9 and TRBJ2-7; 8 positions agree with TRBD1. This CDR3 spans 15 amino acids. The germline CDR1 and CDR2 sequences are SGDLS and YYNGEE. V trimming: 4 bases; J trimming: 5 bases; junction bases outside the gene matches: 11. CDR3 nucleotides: TGTGCCAGCAGCCCAGGGGGCAGGGGGGTCCACGAGCAGTACTTC. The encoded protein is CASSPGGRGVHEQYF.

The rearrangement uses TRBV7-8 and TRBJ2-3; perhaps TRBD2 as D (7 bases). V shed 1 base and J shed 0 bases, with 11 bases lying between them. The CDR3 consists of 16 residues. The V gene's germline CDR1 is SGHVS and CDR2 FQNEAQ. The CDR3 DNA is TGTGCCAGCAGCTTAGTAGGGGGGGTTAGCACAGATACGCAGTATTTT. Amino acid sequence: CASSLVGGVSTDTQYF. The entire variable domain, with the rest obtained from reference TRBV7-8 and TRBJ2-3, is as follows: GAGVSQSPRYKVAKRGQDVALRCDPISGHVSLFWYQQALGQGPEFLTYFQNEAQLDKSGLPSDRFFAERPEGSVSTLKIQRTQQEDSAVYLCASSLVGGVSTDTQYFGPGTRLTVL.

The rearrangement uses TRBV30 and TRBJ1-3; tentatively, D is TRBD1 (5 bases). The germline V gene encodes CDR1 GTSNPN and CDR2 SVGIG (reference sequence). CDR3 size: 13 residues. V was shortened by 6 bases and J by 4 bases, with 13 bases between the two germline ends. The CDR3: CACSRTLGNTIYF. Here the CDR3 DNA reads TGTGCCTGTTCCAGGACATTGGGAAACACCATATATTTT.

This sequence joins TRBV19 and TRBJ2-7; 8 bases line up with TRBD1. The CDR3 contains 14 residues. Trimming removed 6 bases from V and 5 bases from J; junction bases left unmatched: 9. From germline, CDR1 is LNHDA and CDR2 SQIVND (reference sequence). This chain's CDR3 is CASRPGQGGHEQYF. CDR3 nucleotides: TGTGCCAGTAGACCAGGACAGGGCGGGCACGAGCAGTACTTC.

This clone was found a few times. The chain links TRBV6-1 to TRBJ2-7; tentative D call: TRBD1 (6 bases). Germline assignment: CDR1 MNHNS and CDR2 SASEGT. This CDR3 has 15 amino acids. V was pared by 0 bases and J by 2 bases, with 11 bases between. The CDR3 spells CASSEALEGAYEQYF. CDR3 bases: TGTGCCAGCAGTGAAGCCCTTGAGGGGGCCTACGAGCAGTACTTC.

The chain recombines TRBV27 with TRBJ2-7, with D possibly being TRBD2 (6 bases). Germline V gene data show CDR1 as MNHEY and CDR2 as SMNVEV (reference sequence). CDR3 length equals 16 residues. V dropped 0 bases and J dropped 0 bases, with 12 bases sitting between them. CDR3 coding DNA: TGTGCCAGCAGTTTATCAGGCGGGGCCCTCTCCTACGAGCAGTACTTC. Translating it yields CASSLSGGALSYEQYF.

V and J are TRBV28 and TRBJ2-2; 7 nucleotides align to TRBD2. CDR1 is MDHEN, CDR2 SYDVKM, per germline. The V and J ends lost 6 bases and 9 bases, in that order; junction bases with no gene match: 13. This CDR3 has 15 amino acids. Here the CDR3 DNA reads TGTGCCAGCAGAATGGGGGGGGAGAATCGCCGGGAGCTGTTTTTT. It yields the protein CASRMGGENRRELFF.

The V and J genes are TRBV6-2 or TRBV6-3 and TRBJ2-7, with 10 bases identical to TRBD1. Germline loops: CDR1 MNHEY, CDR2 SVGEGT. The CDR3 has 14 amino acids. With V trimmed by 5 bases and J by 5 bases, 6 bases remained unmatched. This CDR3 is CASSGDRGRHEQYF. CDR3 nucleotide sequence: TGTGCCAGCAGTGGGGACAGGGGACGACACGAGCAGTACTTC.